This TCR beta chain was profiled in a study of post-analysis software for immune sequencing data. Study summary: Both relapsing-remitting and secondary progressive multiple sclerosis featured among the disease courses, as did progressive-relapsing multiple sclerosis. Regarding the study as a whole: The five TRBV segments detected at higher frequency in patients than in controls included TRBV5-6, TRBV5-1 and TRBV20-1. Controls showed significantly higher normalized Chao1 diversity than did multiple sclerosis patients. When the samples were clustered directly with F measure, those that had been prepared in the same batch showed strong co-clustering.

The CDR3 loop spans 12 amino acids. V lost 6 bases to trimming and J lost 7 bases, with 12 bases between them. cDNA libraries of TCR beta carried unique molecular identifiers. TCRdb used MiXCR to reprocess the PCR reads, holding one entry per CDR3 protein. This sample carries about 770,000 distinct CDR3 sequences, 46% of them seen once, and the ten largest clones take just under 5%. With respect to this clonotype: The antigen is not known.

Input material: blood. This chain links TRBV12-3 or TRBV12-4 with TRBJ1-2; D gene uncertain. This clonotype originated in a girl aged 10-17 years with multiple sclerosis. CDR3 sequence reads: CASSFTDCGYTF. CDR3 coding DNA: TGTGCCAGCAGCTTCACAGACTGTGGCTACACCTTC.